The clone carrying this TCR beta chain was seen at least ten times. Its antigen is undetermined. This sample was taken from a study of T cells in Graves' hyperthyroidism and ophthalmopathy. General study findings and limits: The model's output predicted ophthalmopathy at a median of around 6.9 months prior to onset. From stable hyperthyroidism, ophthalmopathy was set apart by a 13 V-J model. Blood also showed most of the thyroid clonotypes that were expanded above 0.001.

CDR1 MNHNS and CDR2 SASEGT come from the germline V gene. The junction had 11 bases not matched to a gene; V was cut back by 5 bases and J by 4 bases. CDR3 length equals 15 residues. From RNA transcripts, TCR beta CDR3 regions were amplified. The HTBI primer set drove a first-round RT-PCR of the TCR CDR3. MiXCR, run by TCRdb on the multiplex PCR reads, gives a single entry per CDR3 protein. The sample records hundreds of thousands of distinct CDR3 sequences, more than 11% being singletons. The receptor's source is a woman aged 30 to 39 with Graves' hyperthyroidism that later progressed to Graves' ophthalmopathy. The chain recombines TRBV6-1 with TRBJ2-7, with 7 bases that match TRBD2. Sequencing was carried out using blood. CDR3 region: CASSREEGLSYEQYF. CDR3 nucleotide sequence: TGTGCCAGCAGTCGGGAGGAGGGACTATCGTACGAGCAGTACTTC.